One sample yielded the 24 T cell receptor beta chains listed below, sequenced in a study of OX40 agonist ivuxolimab in advanced cancers. Method: immunoSEQ multiplex PCR; TCRdb's copy keeps in-frame clones and lacks some. The sample lists roughly 69,000 clones, around 90% occurring once. The sample in question was CD4+ or CD8+ T cells sorted from blood, obtained in a trial of the OX40 agonist ivuxolimab. All receptors derive from an adult with an advanced solid tumor such as melanoma, head and neck, liver or kidney cancer.

This rearrangement joins TRBV19 to TRBJ2-1, with TRBD2 identical over 14 bases. CDR1 LNHDA and CDR2 SQIVND come from the germline V gene (reference sequence). This CDR3 region has 14 residues. With 7 bases clipped from V and 8 bases from J, the junction kept 4 bases outside the gene matches. DNA of the CDR3: TGTGCCAGTACTGGACTAGCGGGAGGCCATGAGCAGTTCTTC. Translating it yields CASTGLAGGHEQFF. Variable domain in full (rest from reference TRBV19 and TRBJ2-1): DGGITQSPKYLFRKEGQNVTLSCEQNLNHDAMYWYRQDPGQGLRLIYYSQIVNDFQKGDIAEGYSVSREKKESFPLTVTSAQKNPTAFYLCASTGLAGGHEQFFGPGTRLTVL.

The gene calls are TRBV7-2 and TRBJ2-3; D is unresolved. Germline V lookup: CDR1 SGHTA, CDR2 FQGNSA. CDR3 size: 11 residues. V shed 3 bases and J shed 7 bases, with 5 bases lying between them. The CDR3 bases are TGTGCCAGCAGCTTTGCATATACGCAGTATTTT. Its protein is CASSFAYTQYF.

The genes are TRBV7-3 and TRBJ2-2; D might be TRBD2 (5 bases). Germline assignment: CDR1 SGHTA and CDR2 FQGTGA. This CDR3 comprises 14 residues. V shed 5 bases and J shed 4 bases, with 11 bases lying between them. The CDR3 nucleotides read TGTGCCAGCAGCCGGGATAACCCCACCGGGGAGCTGTTTTTT. Protein: CASSRDNPTGELFF.

The chain joins TRBV7-3 to TRBJ2-1; 7 nucleotides agree with TRBD2. The V segment lost 5 bases and the J segment 3 bases; nucleotides outside the gene matches: 10. Looked up from germline, CDR1 is SGHTA and CDR2 is FQGTGA. The CDR3 has 16 residues. The CDR3, as DNA: TGTGCCAGCAGCACCCGCCCTAGCGGAAACTACAATGAGCAGTTCTTC. Protein sequence: CASSTRPSGNYNEQFF. Full variable domain (missing parts from reference TRBV7-3 and TRBJ2-1): GAGVSQTPSNKVTEKGKYVELRCDPISGHTALYWYRQSLGQGPEFLIYFQGTGAADDSGLPNDRFFAVRPEGSVSTLKIQRTERGDSAVYLCASSTRPSGNYNEQFFGPGTRLTVL.

V gene TRBV2 combines with J gene TRBJ2-5, with 8 bases lining up with TRBD2. Germline V gene data show CDR1 as SNHLY and CDR2 as FYNNEI. The CDR3 covers 14 residues. J lost 6 bases, V lost 8 bases, and 11 bases had no gene match. CDR3 loop: CASADSGNAQTQYF. The CDR3 DNA reads as TGTGCCAGCGCGGATAGCGGGAATGCGCAGACCCAGTACTTC.

There are a few counts of this clone. CDR3 loop: CASSLDATYNEQFF. CDR3 sequence (DNA): TGCGCCAGCAGCTTGGACGCTACCTACAATGAGCAGTTCTTC. J is TRBJ2-1 and V is TRBV5-1; D call uncertain. Trimming stripped 0 bases from V and 2 bases from J, with 6 bases between. Germline V CDR1 and CDR2: SGHRS, YFSETQ. The CDR3 is 14 amino acids.

The chain carries TRBV27 and TRBJ1-5; TRBD1 matches at 7 bases. V dropped 5 bases and J dropped 2; count of bases not matched to a gene: 9. Germline lookup yields CDR1 MNHEY and CDR2 SMNVEV (reference sequence). The CDR3 length is 16 residues. CDR3 nucleotide sequence: TGTGCCAGCAGTGTCACCGGGACAGCCGGCAATCAGCCCCAGCATTTT. It codes for CASSVTGTAGNQPQHF.

The V gene is TRBV5-1, the J gene TRBJ1-3, with TRBD1 as a possible D gene (5 bases). This CDR3 is 17 amino acids long. V lost 0 bases to trimming and J lost 0 bases, with 13 bases between them. Germline V gene lookup returns CDR1 SGHRS and CDR2 YFSETQ. CDR3: CASSLEGWGTSGNTIYF. In DNA, the CDR3 is TGCGCCAGCAGCTTGGAGGGGTGGGGCACCTCTGGAAACACCATATATTTT. Full variable domain (remainder filled in from reference TRBV5-1 and TRBJ1-3): KAGVTQTPRYLIKTRGQQVTLSCSPISGHRSVSWYQQTPGQGLQFLFEYFSETQRNKGNFPGRFSGRQFSNSRSEMNVSTLELGDSALYLCASSLEGWGTSGNTIYFGEGSWLTVV.

This chain joins TRBV28 and TRBJ1-2; perhaps TRBD1 as D (6 bases). CDR3 length: 13 residues. From germline, CDR1 is MDHEN and CDR2 SYDVKM. Between the trimmed V and J ends, which lost 5 bases and 4 bases, there was a span of 11 bases. CDR3 amino acids: CASSRGVVYGYTF. The CDR3 DNA follows: TGTGCCAGCAGTAGGGGGGTAGTCTATGGCTACACCTTC.

Concerning this clone itself: Compared with germline, one end of the junction differs, possibly owing to a read error. The chain couples TRBV9 to TRBJ1-6; the D is unclear. The CDR3 contains 14 residues. Germline V lookup: CDR1 SGDLS, CDR2 YYNGEE. CDR3 nucleotides: TGTGCCGGCAGCCCGGACCCTAGGCGCTCACCCCTCCACTTT. Translation: CAGSPDPRRSPLHF.

This chain uses TRBV27 with TRBJ1-5, with 7 bases aligning to TRBD1. This CDR3 contains 15 residues. J gave up 0 bases and V 4 bases, and 3 bases lay outside the gene matches. Germline V gene data show CDR1 as MNHEY and CDR2 as SMNVEV (reference sequence). CDR3 loop: CASSSRQGSNQPQHF. The CDR3 DNA is TGTGCCAGCAGTTCCCGACAGGGTAGCAATCAGCCCCAGCATTTT.

Here the CDR3 DNA reads TGTGCCAGCACCCGGGACAGGGGTGATCTGGACCGGTTCTTC. This codes for CASTRDRGDLDRFF. The rearrangement joins TRBV7-2 to TRBJ2-1, with 10 nucleotides matching TRBD1. CDR1 SGHTA and CDR2 FQGNSA come from the germline V gene. The CDR3 has 14 amino acids. After removal of 7 bases from V and 15 bases from J, the junction contained 15 bases not matched to a gene.

This rearrangement joins TRBV28 to TRBJ2-2; weak D call: TRBD1 (5 bases). The V gene lost 6 bases and the J gene lost 8 bases, with 10 bases spanning the gap. The germline gives CDR1 MDHEN, CDR2 SYDVKM. The CDR3 totals 12 residues. CDR3 DNA: TGTGCCAGCAGCCATGGGGCAGGGGAGCTGTTTTTT. Amino acid sequence: CASSHGAGELFF.

The rearrangement uses TRBV27 and TRBJ1-5; D perhaps matches TRBD1 (5 bases). This CDR3 contains 13 residues. The germline gives CDR1 MNHEY, CDR2 SMNVEV (reference sequence). V lost 3 bases, J lost 2 bases, and 5 bases lay in between. CDR3 DNA: TGTGCCAGCAGTTTCAGGGGCAATCAGCCCCAGCATTTT. Protein sequence: CASSFRGNQPQHF.

The rearrangement links TRBV19 to TRBJ1-5; 7 positions agree with TRBD1. Trimming cost V 7 bases and J 1 base; bases outside gene matches: 4. The CDR3 sequence is 14 residues long. Germline assignment: CDR1 LNHDA and CDR2 SQIVND (reference sequence). The CDR3 region has the DNA TGTGCCAGTACGGGACAGACGAGCAATCAGCCCCAGCATTTT. Protein sequence: CASTGQTSNQPQHF.

The chain uses TRBV7-6 and TRBJ2-3; perhaps TRBD2 as D (6 bases). Trimming took off 1 base at V and 2 bases at J, with 10 bases between the two ends. The CDR3 length is 15 residues. CDR1 and CDR2 from the germline V gene are SGHVS and FNYEAQ. CDR3 DNA sequence: TGTGCCAGCAGCTTAGATCAGCGGGCCACAGATACGCAGTATTTT. It yields the protein CASSLDQRATDTQYF.

The chain is built from TRBV25-1 and TRBJ1-2; 7 nucleotides line up with TRBD1. The ends lost 7 bases at V and 4 bases at J; junction bases unmatched: 3. Germline values: CDR1 MGHDK, CDR2 SYGVNS. CDR3 length: 12 residues. This CDR3 is CASMGQTYGYTF. The CDR3, as DNA: TGTGCCAGCATGGGACAGACCTATGGCTACACCTTC.

The V gene is TRBV10-1, the J gene TRBJ1-2, with D unresolved. Looked up from germline, CDR1 is WNHNN and CDR2 is SYGVQD (reference sequence). The CDR3 has 13 residues. V was clipped by 3 bases and J by 7 bases, with 12 bases between them. The CDR3 coding sequence is TGCGCCAGCAGTGAAAGGTTCTCGGGTGGCTACACCTTC. Amino acid sequence: CASSERFSGGYTF.

This clone has a single count. The chain employs TRBV1 and TRBJ2-7; the table's D call, TRBD2, has no DNA check behind it. TRBV1 counts as a pseudogene. There are 15 residues in the CDR3. The CDR3 reads CTSSQDRGTSGSRDF. Here the CDR3 DNA reads TGCACCAGCAGCCAAGATCGTGGGACTAGCGGATCCAGGGACTTC.

This chain joins TRBV6-5 and TRBJ1-1; D is uncertain. Trimming left V 6 bases short and J 1 base short, with 12 bases between. Germline-derived CDR1 and CDR2 are MNHEY and SVGAGI. This CDR3 contains 14 residues. The CDR3 here is CASSPRTANTEAFF. CDR3 bases: TGTGCCAGCAGCCCGCGGACGGCGAACACTGAAGCTTTCTTT.

V usage is TRBV7-3 and J usage is TRBJ1-1, with D possibly TRBD1 on 6 matching bases. V was pared by 1 base and J by 3 bases, with 12 bases between. The germline V gene encodes CDR1 SGHTA and CDR2 FQGTGA. This CDR3 is built from 15 residues. The CDR3 sequence is CASSLMSGGHTEAFF. CDR3 in DNA: TGTGCCAGCAGCTTAATGTCGGGGGGCCACACTGAAGCTTTCTTT.

The chain couples TRBV5-3 to TRBJ2-2; 14 positions match TRBD2. TRBV5-3 is marked as an open reading frame, function uncertain. This CDR3 has 18 amino acids. Germline trimming cut 5 bases from V and 1 base from J; bases unmatched to any gene: 7. The CDR3: CARRPGLAGDLNTGELFF. Written as DNA, the CDR3 is TGTGCCAGAAGACCGGGACTAGCGGGAGATTTGAACACCGGGGAGCTGTTTTTT.

This sequence joins TRBV6-1 and TRBJ2-1; D unclear. V lost 6 bases and J 8 bases, leaving 20 bases between the germline ends. The CDR3 has 15 amino acids. Looked up from germline, CDR1 is MNHNS and CDR2 is SASEGT. In DNA, the CDR3 is TGTGCCAGCAGCCGTAACAGCATGGGCATATATGAGCAGTTCTTC. Translating gives CASSRNSMGIYEQFF.

This chain joins TRBV27 and TRBJ1-4; D remains unclear. The CDR3 has 15 amino acids. The V gene lost 4 bases and the J gene lost 0 bases, with 9 bases spanning the gap. Germline V gene lookup returns CDR1 MNHEY and CDR2 SMNVEV (reference sequence). DNA of the CDR3: TGTGCCAGCAGTTCCTCTGGTGCAACTAATGAAAAACTGTTTTTT. As protein: CASSSSGATNEKLFF. Full variable domain (outside the CDR3, taken from reference TRBV27 and TRBJ1-4): EAQVTQNPRYLITVTGKKLTVTCSQNMNHEYMSWYRQDPGLGLRQIYYSMNVEVTDKGDVPEGYKVSRKEKRNFPLILESPSPNQTSLYFCASSSSGATNEKLFFGSGTQLSVL.